The text below deals with one T cell receptor beta chain. The antigen remains unidentified. The data are from a study of T cell responses to AZD1222 COVID-19 vaccine. Findings and caveats of the study: Donors were mostly white British, more females; clonal diversity possibly underestimated. Spike-specific TCR breadth and depth both grew after two AZD1222 doses. All repertoire sampling was performed exclusively after the peak T cell response.

Sequencing was performed with immunoSEQ multiplex PCR; in TCRdb, only in-frame clones are kept and a portion is missing. The table includes roughly 130,000 clones, just under 95% detected once. The V end lost 1 base, the J end lost 1 base, and 13 bases lay between the germline ends. The CDR3 sequence is 16 residues long. The V gene's germline CDR1 is SNHLY and CDR2 FYNNEI. The V call is TRBV2, the J call TRBJ2-5; the D is unclear. The material sequenced was peripheral blood, taken on day 0 of AZD1222 vaccination. The clonotype originates from an adult in good health. The CDR3 spells CASSEGNPGLQETQYF. Written as DNA, the CDR3 is TGTGCCAGCAGTGAAGGTAATCCAGGCCTCCAAGAGACCCAGTACTTC. Supplemented by reference TRBV2 and TRBJ2-5, the full variable domain reads EPEVTQTPSHQVTQMGQEVILRCVPISNHLYFYWYRQILGQKVEFLVSFYNNEISEKSEIFDDQFSVERPDGSNFTLKIRSTKLEDSAMYFCASSEGNPGLQETQYFGPGTRLLVL.